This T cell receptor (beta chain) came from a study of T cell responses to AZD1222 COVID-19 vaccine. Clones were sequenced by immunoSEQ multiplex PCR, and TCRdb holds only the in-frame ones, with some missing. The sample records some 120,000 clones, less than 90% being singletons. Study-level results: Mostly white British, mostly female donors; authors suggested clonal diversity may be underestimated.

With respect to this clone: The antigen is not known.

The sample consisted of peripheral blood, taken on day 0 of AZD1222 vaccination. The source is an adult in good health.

CDR3 sequence (DNA): TGTGCCACCAGGACAGCGAGCTCCTATAATTCACCCCTCCACTTT. This codes for CATRTASSYNSPLHF. The chain employs TRBV19 and TRBJ1-6, with TRBD1 as a possible D gene (6 bases). V lost 10 bases to trimming and J lost 0 bases, with 13 bases between them. The germline gives CDR1 LNHDA, CDR2 SQIVND (reference sequence). The CDR3 loop spans 15 amino acids.